These 5 T cell receptor beta chains were all obtained from the same sample, sequenced in a study of beta chain features in type 1 diabetes. Study-wide results and limits: Among all four CD4+ subsets, Type 1 diabetes patients had TCRB CDR3s that were moderately but significantly shorter.

Expressed TCRB transcripts were sequenced after all isolated RNA was converted to cDNA. Only in-frame clones appear in the TCRdb table, and some are missing; sequencing was by immunoSEQ multiplex PCR. The sample has about 740,000 clones, around 15% seen once. No antigen is known for these receptors. Sequences were obtained from naive CD4+ T cells from blood. These receptor sequences come from a man aged 18 to 30 with type 1 diabetes.

The gene calls are TRBV30 and TRBJ1-2; D is undetermined. The CDR3 covers 13 residues. Germline assignment: CDR1 GTSNPN and CDR2 SVGIG (reference sequence). Trimming took 3 bases from V and 7 from J, leaving 15 bases between them. The CDR3: CAWRVPGAGGYTF. CDR3 in DNA: TGTGCCTGGAGGGTCCCGGGTGCGGGTGGCTACACCTTC.

This clone was found a few times. The chain employs TRBV4-1 and TRBJ2-1; tentative D call: TRBD1 (5 bases). The V end lost 4 bases, the J end lost 4 bases, and 8 bases lay between the germline ends. The CDR3 spans 13 residues. Germline values: CDR1 MGHRA, CDR2 YSYEKL. The CDR3 is CASSPRQYNEQFF. DNA of the CDR3: TGCGCCAGCAGCCCTCGACAGTACAATGAGCAGTTCTTC.

This clone appeared a single time. V and J are TRBV6-6 and TRBJ2-5, with no clear D. Trimming took 8 bases from V and 0 from J, leaving 7 bases between them. The germline CDR1 and CDR2 sequences are MNHNY and SVGAGI (reference sequence). The CDR3 loop spans 12 amino acids. CDR3 amino acids: CASYQNQETQYF. In nucleotides, the CDR3 is TGTGCCAGCTACCAGAACCAAGAGACCCAGTACTTC.

This chain links TRBV11-2 with TRBJ2-2, with D perhaps being TRBD1 or TRBD2 (5 bases each). Trimming removed 4 bases from V and 4 bases from J, with 10 bases in between. The CDR3 runs to 14 residues. Germline CDR1 reads SGHAT; CDR2 reads FQNNGV. The CDR3 DNA reads as TGTGCCAGCAGCTCGGGGACCCTCACCGGGGAGCTGTTTTTT. This gives the protein CASSSGTLTGELFF.

The chain's CDR3 is CASSPQGEETQYF. CDR3 sequence (DNA): TGTGCCAGCAGCCCCCAGGGGGAAGAGACCCAGTACTTC. The chain recombines TRBV6-4 with TRBJ2-5, with TRBD1 identical over 7 bases. The germline V gene has CDR1 MRHNA and CDR2 SNTAGT. Trimming at V came to 6 bases and at J to 3 bases, leaving 4 bases not matched to a gene. CDR3 length equals 13 residues.